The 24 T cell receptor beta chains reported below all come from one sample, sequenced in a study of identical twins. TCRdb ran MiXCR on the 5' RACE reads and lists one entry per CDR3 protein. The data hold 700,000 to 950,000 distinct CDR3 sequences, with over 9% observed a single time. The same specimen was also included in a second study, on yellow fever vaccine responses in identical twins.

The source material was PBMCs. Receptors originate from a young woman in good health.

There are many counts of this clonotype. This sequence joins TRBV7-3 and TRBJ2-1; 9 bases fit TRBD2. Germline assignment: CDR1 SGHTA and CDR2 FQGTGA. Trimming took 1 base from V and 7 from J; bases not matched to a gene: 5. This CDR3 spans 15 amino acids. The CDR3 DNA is TGTGCCAGCAGCTTAATACCAACTAGCGGGAATGAGCAGTTCTTC. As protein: CASSLIPTSGNEQFF.

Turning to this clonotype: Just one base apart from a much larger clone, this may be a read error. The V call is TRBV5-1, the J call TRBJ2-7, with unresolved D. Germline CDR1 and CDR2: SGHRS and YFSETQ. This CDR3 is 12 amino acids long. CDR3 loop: CSSITLAAEQYF. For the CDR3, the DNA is TGCTCCAGCATTACTTTAGCCGCCGAGCAGTACTTC. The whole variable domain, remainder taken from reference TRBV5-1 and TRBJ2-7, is KAGVTQTPRYLIKTRGQQVTLSCSPISGHRSVSWYQQTPGQGLQFLFEYFSETQRNKGNFPGRFSGRQFSNSRSEMNVSTLELGDSALYLCSSITLAAEQYFGPGTRLTVT.

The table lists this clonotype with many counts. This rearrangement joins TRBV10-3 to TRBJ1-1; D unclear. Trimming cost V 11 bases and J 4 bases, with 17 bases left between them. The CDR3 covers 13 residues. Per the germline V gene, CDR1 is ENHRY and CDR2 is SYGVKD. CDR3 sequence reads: CASISGGATEAFF. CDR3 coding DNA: TGTGCCTCGATCTCGGGAGGAGCCACTGAAGCTTTCTTT.

The chain's CDR3 is CASSQVGLSGNEQFF. CDR3 in DNA: TGCGCCAGCAGCCAAGTGGGCCTCTCTGGAAATGAGCAGTTCTTC. The chain recombines TRBV4-1 with TRBJ2-1; D remains ambiguous. Trimming stripped 1 base from V and 7 bases from J, with 14 bases between. This CDR3 is 15 amino acids long. Germline V gene sequence: CDR1 MGHRA, CDR2 YSYEKL.

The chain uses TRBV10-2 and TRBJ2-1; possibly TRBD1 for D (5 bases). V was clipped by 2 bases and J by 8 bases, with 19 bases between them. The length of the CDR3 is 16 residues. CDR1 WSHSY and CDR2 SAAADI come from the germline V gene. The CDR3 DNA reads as TGCGCCAGCAGTGAGAGTGGGGCTTATACCCTTGATGAGCAGTTCTTC. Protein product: CASSESGAYTLDEQFF.

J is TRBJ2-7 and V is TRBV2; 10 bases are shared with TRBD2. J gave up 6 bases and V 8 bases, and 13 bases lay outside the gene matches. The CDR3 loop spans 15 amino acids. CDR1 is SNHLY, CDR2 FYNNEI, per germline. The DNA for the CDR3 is TGTGCCAGCTGTGTTCTCCTAGCGGGAGCGGGCGAGCAGTACTTC. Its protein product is CASCVLLAGAGEQYF.

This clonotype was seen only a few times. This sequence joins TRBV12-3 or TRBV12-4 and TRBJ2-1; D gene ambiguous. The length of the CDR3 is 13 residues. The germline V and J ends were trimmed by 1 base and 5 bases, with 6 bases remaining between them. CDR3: CASSLVTHNEQFF. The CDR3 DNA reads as TGTGCCAGCAGTTTAGTCACCCACAATGAGCAGTTCTTC.

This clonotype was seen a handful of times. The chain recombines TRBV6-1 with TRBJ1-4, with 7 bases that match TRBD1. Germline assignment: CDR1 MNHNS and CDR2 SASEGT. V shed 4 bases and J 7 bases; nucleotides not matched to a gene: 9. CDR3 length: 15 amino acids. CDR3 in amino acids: CASSGLQGTGEKLFF. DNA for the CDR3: TGTGCCAGCAGTGGATTACAGGGGACGGGTGAAAAACTGTTTTTT.

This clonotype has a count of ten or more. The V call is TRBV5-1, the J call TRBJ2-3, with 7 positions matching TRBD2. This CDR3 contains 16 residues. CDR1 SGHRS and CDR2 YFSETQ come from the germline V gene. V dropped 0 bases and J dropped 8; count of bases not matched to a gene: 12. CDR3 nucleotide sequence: TGCGCCAGCAGCTTGGCCTACAGCGGGGACCGCAGTACGCAGTATTTT. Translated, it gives CASSLAYSGDRSTQYF.

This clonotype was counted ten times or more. CDR3 coding DNA: TGTGCCAGCAGCCAGGAAGCGGGTAGCTCCTACAATGAGCAGTTCTTC. It translates to CASSQEAGSSYNEQFF. This chain joins TRBV4-2 and TRBJ2-1; possible D gene TRBD2, 6 bases. The V and J ends lost 3 bases and 0 bases respectively, with 12 bases between them. The CDR3 runs 16 residues. The germline CDR1 and CDR2 sequences are LGHNA and YNFKEQ.

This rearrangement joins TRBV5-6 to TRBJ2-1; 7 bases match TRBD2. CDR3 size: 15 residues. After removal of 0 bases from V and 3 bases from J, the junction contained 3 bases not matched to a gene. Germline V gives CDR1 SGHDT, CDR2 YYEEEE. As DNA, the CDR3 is TGTGCCAGCAGCTTGGTAGCGGGCTACTACAATGAGCAGTTCTTC. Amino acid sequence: CASSLVAGYYNEQFF.

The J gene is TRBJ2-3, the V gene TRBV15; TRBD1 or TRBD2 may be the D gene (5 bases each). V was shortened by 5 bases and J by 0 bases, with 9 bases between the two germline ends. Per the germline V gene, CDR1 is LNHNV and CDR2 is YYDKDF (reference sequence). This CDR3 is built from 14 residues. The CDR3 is CATSGGESTDTQYF. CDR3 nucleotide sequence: TGTGCCACCAGCGGGGGAGAAAGCACAGATACGCAGTATTTT.

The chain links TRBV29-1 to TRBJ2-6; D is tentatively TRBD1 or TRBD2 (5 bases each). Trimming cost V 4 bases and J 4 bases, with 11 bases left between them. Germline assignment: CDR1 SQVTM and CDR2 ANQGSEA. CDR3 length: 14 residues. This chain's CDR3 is CSVVVGPGANVLTF. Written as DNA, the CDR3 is TGCAGCGTTGTTGTGGGACCCGGGGCCAACGTCCTGACTTTC.

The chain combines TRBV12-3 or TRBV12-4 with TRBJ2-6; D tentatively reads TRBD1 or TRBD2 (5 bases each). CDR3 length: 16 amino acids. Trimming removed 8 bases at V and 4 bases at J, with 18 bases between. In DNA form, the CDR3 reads TGTGCCAGCCGAGCCGGGGCGTATCAGGGGGCCAACGTCCTGACTTTC. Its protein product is CASRAGAYQGANVLTF.

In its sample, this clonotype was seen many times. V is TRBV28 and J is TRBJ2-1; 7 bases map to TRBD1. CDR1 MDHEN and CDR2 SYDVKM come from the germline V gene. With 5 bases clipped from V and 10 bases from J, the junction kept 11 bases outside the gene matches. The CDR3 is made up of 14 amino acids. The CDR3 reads CASSETLQGMEQFF. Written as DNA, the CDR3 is TGTGCCAGCAGTGAGACTCTACAGGGGATGGAGCAGTTCTTC.

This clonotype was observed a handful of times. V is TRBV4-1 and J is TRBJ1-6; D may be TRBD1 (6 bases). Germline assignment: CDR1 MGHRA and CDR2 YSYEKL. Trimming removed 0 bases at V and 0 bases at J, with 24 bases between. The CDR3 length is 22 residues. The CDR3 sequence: CASSQDPEQGPPVSSYNSPLHF. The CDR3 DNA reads TGCGCCAGCAGCCAAGACCCCGAACAGGGACCTCCAGTAAGCTCCTATAATTCACCCCTCCACTTT.

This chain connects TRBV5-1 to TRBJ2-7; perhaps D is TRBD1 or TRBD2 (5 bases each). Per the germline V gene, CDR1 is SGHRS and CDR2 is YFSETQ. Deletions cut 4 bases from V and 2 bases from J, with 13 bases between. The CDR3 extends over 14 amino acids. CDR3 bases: TGCGCCAGCAGCATAGGGGACGGAACCTACGAGCAGTACTTC. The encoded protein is CASSIGDGTYEQYF.

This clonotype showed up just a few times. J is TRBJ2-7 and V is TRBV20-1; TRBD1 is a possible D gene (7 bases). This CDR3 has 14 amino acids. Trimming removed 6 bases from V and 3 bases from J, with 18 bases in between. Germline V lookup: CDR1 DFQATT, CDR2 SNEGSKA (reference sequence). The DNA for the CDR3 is TGCAGTGCGCGGGGCCTTTGGGACAGCTACGAGCAGTACGTC. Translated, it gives CSARGLWDSYEQYV.

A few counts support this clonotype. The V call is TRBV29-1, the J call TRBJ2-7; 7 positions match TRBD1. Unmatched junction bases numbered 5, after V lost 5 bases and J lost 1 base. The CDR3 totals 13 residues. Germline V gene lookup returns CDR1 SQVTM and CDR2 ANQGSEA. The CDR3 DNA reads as TGCAGCGTTAGGGGGCCGGGATCCTACGAGCAGTACTTC. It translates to CSVRGPGSYEQYF.

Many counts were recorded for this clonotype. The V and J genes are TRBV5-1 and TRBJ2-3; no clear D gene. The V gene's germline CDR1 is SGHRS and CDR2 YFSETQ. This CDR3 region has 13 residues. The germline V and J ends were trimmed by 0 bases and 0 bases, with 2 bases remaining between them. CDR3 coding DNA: TGCGCCAGCAGCTTGGAAAGCACAGATACGCAGTATTTT. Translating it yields CASSLESTDTQYF.

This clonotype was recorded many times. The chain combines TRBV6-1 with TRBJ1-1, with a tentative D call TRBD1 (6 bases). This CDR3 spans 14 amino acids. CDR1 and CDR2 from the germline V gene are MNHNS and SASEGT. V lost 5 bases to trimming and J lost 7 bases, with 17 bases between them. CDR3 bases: TGTGCCAGCAGTCGCCCTGGACAGACCGTTGAAGCTTTCTTT. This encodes CASSRPGQTVEAFF.

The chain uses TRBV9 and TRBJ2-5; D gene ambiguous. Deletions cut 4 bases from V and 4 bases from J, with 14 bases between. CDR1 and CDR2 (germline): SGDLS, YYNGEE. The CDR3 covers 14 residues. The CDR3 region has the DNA TGTGCCAGCAGCCTCGGTGACCTCGGAGAGACCCAGTACTTC. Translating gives CASSLGDLGETQYF.

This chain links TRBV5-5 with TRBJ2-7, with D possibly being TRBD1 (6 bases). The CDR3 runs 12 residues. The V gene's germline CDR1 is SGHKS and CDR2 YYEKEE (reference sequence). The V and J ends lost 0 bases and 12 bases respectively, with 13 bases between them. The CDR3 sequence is CASSLAGQGLYF. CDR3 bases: TGTGCCAGCAGCTTGGCGGGCCAGGGGTTGTACTTC. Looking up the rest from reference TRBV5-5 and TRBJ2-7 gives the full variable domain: DAGVTQSPTHLIKTRGQQVTLRCSPISGHKSVSWYQQVLGQGPQFIFQYYEKEERGRGNFPDRFSARQFPNYSSELNVNALLLGDSALYLCASSLAGQGLYFGPGTRLTVT.

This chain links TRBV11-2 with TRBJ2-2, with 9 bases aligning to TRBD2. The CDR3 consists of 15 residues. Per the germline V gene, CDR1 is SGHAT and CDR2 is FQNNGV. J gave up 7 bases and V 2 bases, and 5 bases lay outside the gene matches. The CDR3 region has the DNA TGTGCCAGCAGCTTACTAGCGGGAACGGGCGGGGAGCTGTTTTTT. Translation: CASSLLAGTGGELFF.